A selection of T cell receptor beta chains follows, all from one sample in a study of post-analysis software for immune sequencing data. TCRdb analysed the PCR reads with MiXCR anew, one entry per CDR3 protein. In the table there are about 540,000 distinct CDR3 sequences, 30% to 40% of which are singletons. The source material was blood. These receptors were taken from a girl aged 2 to 17 with multiple sclerosis. Each CDR3 is given with its conserved first and last residue. The D gene is left open where the match is weak. The size field is filled for only some rows; it gives once, few, many or a size class.

j_gene | v_gene | abundance | d_gene | CDR3aa | CDR3nt
TRBJ2-7 | TRBV6-2/TRBV6-3 | few | TRBD1 | CASSPLGTAYEQYF | TGTGCCAGCAGCCCCCTAGGGACAGCCTACGAGCAGTACTTC
TRBJ2-5 | TRBV7-9 | many | NA | CASSLPTGQETQYF | TGTGCCAGCAGCTTGCCGACAGGCCAAGAGACCCAGTACTTC
TRBJ2-3 | TRBV20-1 | NA | TRBD2 | CSAGSGLALTDTQYF | TGCAGTGCCGGCTCGGGACTAGCTCTCACAGATACGCAGTATTTT
TRBJ2-1 | TRBV10-1 | few | NA | CASSEFGVEQFF | TGCGCCAGCAGTGAGTTCGGAGTAGAGCAGTTCTTC
TRBJ2-1 | TRBV7-2 | few | NA | CASSLWIGLVTGSYNEQFF | TGTGCCAGCAGCTTATGGATCGGGCTGGTGACGGGGTCCTACAATGAGCAGTTCTTC
TRBJ2-2 | TRBV29-1 | NA | NA | CSVVSAVAGELFF | TGCAGCGTTGTCTCGGCAGTCGCCGGGGAGCTGTTTTTT
TRBJ2-1 | TRBV12-3/TRBV12-4 | NA | NA | CASTPGIAYNEQFF | TGTGCCAGCACCCCCGGTATAGCCTACAATGAGCAGTTCTTC
TRBJ2-7 | TRBV7-6 | NA | NA | CASSLVRPYEQYF | TGTGCCAGCAGCTTAGTCCGGCCCTACGAGCAGTACTTC
TRBJ1-2 | TRBV29-1 | NA | NA | CSVEDRGGYTF | TGCAGCGTTGAAGACAGGGGCGGCTACACCTTC
TRBJ1-2 | TRBV7-3 | few | NA | CASSLDPRGYGYTF | TGTGCCAGCAGCTTAGACCCCAGGGGTTATGGCTACACCTTC
TRBJ1-1 | TRBV5-1 | NA | NA | CASSLVEGGTEAFF | TGCGCCAGCAGCTTGGTAGAAGGAGGGACTGAAGCTTTCTTT
TRBJ1-5 | TRBV15 | NA | TRBD1 | CATSRVLGTEYRQPQHF | TGTGCCACCAGCAGAGTTCTAGGGACAGAATATCGCCAGCCCCAGCATTTT
TRBJ1-1 | TRBV13 | few | NA | CASSLNLLRTEAFF | TGTGCCAGCAGTCTAAACCTTCTTCGGACTGAAGCTTTCTTT
TRBJ1-2 | TRBV9 | few | NA | CASSGGVWGESYTF | TGTGCCAGCAGCGGGGGGGTATGGGGAGAGAGCTACACCTTC
TRBJ1-2 | TRBV6-5 | NA | NA | CASSYENSGIGYGYTF | TGTGCCAGCAGTTACGAGAATTCAGGGATCGGCTATGGCTACACCTTC
TRBJ1-2 | TRBV3-1 | NA | NA | CASSPGGRPGYTF | TGTGCCAGCAGCCCCGGGGGCAGGCCGGGCTACACCTTC
TRBJ1-2 | TRBV11-2 | few | NA | CASSLDGTGIYGYTF | TGTGCCAGCAGCTTAGACGGCACAGGGATCTATGGCTACACCTTC
TRBJ2-5 | TRBV6-5 | NA | NA | CASSYPGQQETQYF | TGTGCCAGCAGTTACCCAGGACAGCAAGAGACCCAGTACTTC
TRBJ2-5 | TRBV7-9 | many | NA | CASSLKLATVGTQYF | TGTGCCAGCAGCTTAAAACTAGCTACGGTCGGGACCCAGTACTTC
TRBJ2-1 | TRBV12-3/TRBV12-4 | NA | TRBD2 | CASSFRLAGIYNEQFF | TGTGCCAGCAGTTTCCGACTAGCGGGGATCTACAATGAGCAGTTCTTC
TRBJ1-4 | TRBV12-3/TRBV12-4 | NA | TRBD1 | CASRPTGEHEKLFF | TGTGCCAGCAGACCGACAGGGGAACATGAAAAACTGTTTTTT
TRBJ2-7 | TRBV5-1 | NA | NA | CASSWTGAQYEQYF | TGCGCCAGCAGCTGGACGGGTGCCCAGTACGAGCAGTACTTC
TRBJ2-7 | TRBV7-6 | NA | TRBD1 | CASSSSLGQAYNEQYF | TGTGCCAGCAGCAGTTCTTTGGGACAGGCCTACAATGAGCAGTACTTC
TRBJ1-2 | TRBV28 | few | NA | CASSLQGPGIYGYTF | TGTGCCAGCAGTTTACAGGGACCAGGTATCTATGGCTACACCTTC
TRBJ2-7 | TRBV7-2 | NA | TRBD2 | CASSLGGSGVYYEQYF | TGTGCCAGCAGCTTGGGGGGAAGCGGGGTATACTACGAGCAGTACTTC
TRBJ1-1 | TRBV29-1 | NA | NA | CSVEVVMVAWNTEAFF | TGCAGCGTTGAAGTGGTAATGGTGGCGTGGAACACTGAAGCTTTCTTT
TRBJ2-2 | TRBV29-1 | NA | TRBD2 | CSVTNLAGGTGELFF | TGCAGCGTTACCAATTTAGCGGGTGGCACCGGGGAGCTGTTTTTT
TRBJ1-1 | TRBV5-6 | NA | NA | CASSLFGAGSNTEAFF | TGTGCCAGCAGCTTGTTCGGGGCCGGGTCGAACACTGAAGCTTTCTTT
TRBJ2-1 | TRBV5-6 | NA | NA | CASSLWARLGNEQFF | TGTGCCAGCAGCTTGTGGGCCCGTTTGGGGAATGAGCAGTTCTTC
TRBJ1-5 | TRBV4-1 | NA | NA | CASSQGTPGQPQHF | TGCGCCAGCAGCCAAGGGACTCCAGGGCAGCCCCAGCATTTT
TRBJ2-7 | TRBV20-1 | few | NA | CSARDGARDEQYF | TGCAGTGCTAGAGACGGGGCCCGAGACGAGCAGTACTTC
TRBJ1-2 | TRBV12-5 | NA | NA | CASGLASNYGCTF | TGTGCTAGTGGTTTGGCGTCTAACTATGGCTGCACCTTC
TRBJ2-6 | TRBV10-3 | few | NA | CAISEGSGANVLTF | TGTGCCATCAGTGAGGGCTCTGGGGCCAACGTCCTGACTTTC
TRBJ1-5 | TRBV20-1 | NA | NA | CSARDQGQRHRPQHF | TGCAGTGCTAGAGATCAGGGGCAGAGGCATCGGCCCCAGCATTTT
TRBJ2-6 | TRBV2 | few | TRBD1 | CASSAGQGAGANVLTF | TGTGCCAGCAGTGCCGGACAGGGGGCCGGGGCCAACGTCCTGACTTTC
TRBJ2-3 | TRBV11-2 | NA | NA | CASSPTQWATDTQYF | TGTGCCAGCAGCCCCACGCAATGGGCGACAGATACGCAGTATTTT
TRBJ2-7 | TRBV20-1 | NA | TRBD1 | CSARQGAAYEQYF | TGCAGTGCTCGACAGGGGGCGGCCTACGAGCAGTACTTC
TRBJ1-6 | TRBV12-3/TRBV12-4 | once | NA | CASSPVLRGSPLHF | TGTGCCAGCAGCCCTGTCCTGCGTGGTTCACCCCTCCACTTT
TRBJ1-6 | TRBV20-1 | NA | NA | CSARDAGTYNSPLHF | TGCAGTGCTAGAGATGCGGGGACTTATAATTCACCCCTCCACTTT
TRBJ2-1 | TRBV5-5 | few | TRBD2 | CASTKTSFGYNEQFF | TGTGCCAGCACCAAGACTAGCTTCGGCTACAATGAGCAGTTCTTC
TRBJ2-4 | TRBV20-1 | NA | TRBD2 | CSARDRLADIQYF | TGCAGTGCTAGAGATCGACTAGCAGACATTCAGTACTTC
TRBJ2-5 | TRBV29-1 | few | NA | CSVGRSGSAQETQYF | TGCAGCGTCGGCCGAAGTGGGTCGGCCCAAGAGACCCAGTACTTC